This T cell receptor beta chain derives from a study of T cell responses to AZD1222 COVID-19 vaccine. General study points: White British people made up most donors, females outnumbered males, and clonal diversity was possibly underestimated.

Germline V CDR1 and CDR2: MNHEY, SVGEGT. V lost 5 bases to trimming and J lost 6 bases; unmatched junction nucleotides: 2. CDR3 length: 13 amino acids. Sequenced by immunoSEQ multiplex PCR; TCRdb stores in-frame clones only, minus some. The data contain over 150,000 clones, roughly 90% of them singletons. This clone was counted only a few times. Its antigen is not known. The V call is TRBV6-2 or TRBV6-3, the J call TRBJ1-4, with 8 nucleotides matching TRBD1. The sequence derives from an adult in good health. Source: peripheral blood, taken on day 0 of AZD1222 vaccination. The CDR3 loop reads CASSGQGDEKLFF. CDR3 nucleotide sequence: TGTGCCAGCAGTGGACAGGGAGATGAAAAACTGTTTTTT.